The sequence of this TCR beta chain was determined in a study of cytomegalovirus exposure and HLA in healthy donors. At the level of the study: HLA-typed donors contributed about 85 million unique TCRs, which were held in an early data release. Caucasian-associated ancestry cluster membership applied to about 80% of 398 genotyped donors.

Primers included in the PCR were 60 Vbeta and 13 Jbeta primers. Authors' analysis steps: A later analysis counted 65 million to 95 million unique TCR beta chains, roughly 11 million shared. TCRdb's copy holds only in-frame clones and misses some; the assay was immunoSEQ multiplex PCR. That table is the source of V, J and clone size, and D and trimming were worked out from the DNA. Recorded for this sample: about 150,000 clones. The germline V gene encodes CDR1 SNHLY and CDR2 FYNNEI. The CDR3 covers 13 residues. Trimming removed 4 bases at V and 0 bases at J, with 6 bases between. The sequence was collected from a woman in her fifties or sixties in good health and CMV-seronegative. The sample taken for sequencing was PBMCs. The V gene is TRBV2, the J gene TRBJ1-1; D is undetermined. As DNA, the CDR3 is TGTGCCAGCAGTGTAGATATGAACACTGAAGCTTTCTTT. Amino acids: CASSVDMNTEAFF.